This T cell receptor (beta chain) was profiled in a study of blood T cell repertoires in COVID-19. For the study at large: The United States, Italy and Spain were the sources of the acute and convalescent COVID-19 samples. PBMCs, B-cell-depleted T cells, or T cells provided the cDNA or gDNA that made up the material.

The Seattle patients, enrolled during active infection, were followed longitudinally. The CDR3 spans 15 residues. Trimming took off 1 base at V and 0 bases at J, with 9 bases between the two ends. Germline V CDR1 and CDR2: SGHTS, YDEGEE. In the authors' methods: Quantification of nucleated cells was approximated via reference gene primer amplification. Sequenced by immunoSEQ multiplex PCR; TCRdb stores in-frame clones only, minus some. The V and J calls and clone size are taken from that table; D and trimming were inferred from the DNA. The data contain around 310,000 clones, 90% of them singletons. The sample taken for sequencing was peripheral blood. This sequence was found in a woman aged 40 to 50 with COVID-19, enrolled during active disease. This chain links TRBV5-8 with TRBJ2-3, with a tentative D call TRBD2 (5 bases). CDR3 protein: CASSLSGGSTDTQYF. CDR3 nucleotide sequence: TGTGCCAGCAGCTTGTCTGGCGGGAGCACAGATACGCAGTATTTT.